This TCR beta chain is from a study of T cells in Graves' hyperthyroidism and ophthalmopathy. Study-level findings and limits: Prediction of ophthalmopathy progression came a median roughly 7.1 months pre-onset.

In patients aged 18 to 65, hyperthyroidism was newly diagnosed, with duration under 2 months. CDR3 length equals 12 residues. Trimming took 0 bases from V and 6 from J, leaving 6 bases between them. Germline V gene sequence: CDR1 SGHKS, CDR2 YYEKEE (reference sequence). In the case of this clonotype: The antigen is unknown.

Amplification of TCR beta CDR3 regions used RNA as the template. RT-PCR in the first round (using the HTBI primer set) targeted the TCR CDR3. TCRdb reprocessed the multiplex PCR reads with MiXCR, giving one entry per CDR3 protein. This sample yields some 370,000 distinct CDR3 sequences, of which roughly 17% are seen a single time; 30% to 40% belongs to the top ten. The rearrangement links TRBV5-5 to TRBJ1-2, with unresolved D. The source of this sequence is a woman aged 25 to 39 with Graves' hyperthyroidism that later progressed to Graves' ophthalmopathy. The sample was blood. The CDR3 DNA reads as TGTGCCAGCAGCTTGGGTGTGGATGGCTACACCTTC. Its translation is CASSLGVDGYTF. Filled out from reference TRBV5-5 and TRBJ1-2, the complete variable domain reads DAGVTQSPTHLIKTRGQQVTLRCSPISGHKSVSWYQQVLGQGPQFIFQYYEKEERGRGNFPDRFSARQFPNYSSELNVNALLLGDSALYLCASSLGVDGYTFGSGTRLTVV.